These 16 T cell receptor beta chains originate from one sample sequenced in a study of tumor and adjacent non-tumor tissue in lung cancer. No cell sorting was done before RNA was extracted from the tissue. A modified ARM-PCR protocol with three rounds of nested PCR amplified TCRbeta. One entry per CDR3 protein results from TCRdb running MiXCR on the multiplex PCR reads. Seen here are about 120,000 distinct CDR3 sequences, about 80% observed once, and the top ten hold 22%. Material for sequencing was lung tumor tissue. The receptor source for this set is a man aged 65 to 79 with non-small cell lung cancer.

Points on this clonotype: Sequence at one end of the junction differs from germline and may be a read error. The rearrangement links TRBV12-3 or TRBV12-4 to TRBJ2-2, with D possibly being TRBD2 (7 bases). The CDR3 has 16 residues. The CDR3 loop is CVSSLVRGQNTGELFF. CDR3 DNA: TGTGTCAGCAGTCTCGTGCGGGGGCAAAACACCGGGGAGCTGTTTTTT.

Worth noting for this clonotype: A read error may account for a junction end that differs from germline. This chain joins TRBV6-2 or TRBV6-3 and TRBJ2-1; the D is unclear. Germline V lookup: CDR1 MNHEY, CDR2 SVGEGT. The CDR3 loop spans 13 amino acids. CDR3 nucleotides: TGTGCCAACAACAGAGGCTGTTACAATGAGCAATTCTTC. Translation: CANNRGCYNEQFF.

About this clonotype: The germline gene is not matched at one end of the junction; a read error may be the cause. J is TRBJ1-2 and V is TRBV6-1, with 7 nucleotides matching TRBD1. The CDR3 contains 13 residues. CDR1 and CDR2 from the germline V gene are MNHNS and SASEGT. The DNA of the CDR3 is TGTGCAAGCAGTGAAGCCAGGGGGTTTGGCTACATCTTC. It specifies CASSEARGFGYIF.

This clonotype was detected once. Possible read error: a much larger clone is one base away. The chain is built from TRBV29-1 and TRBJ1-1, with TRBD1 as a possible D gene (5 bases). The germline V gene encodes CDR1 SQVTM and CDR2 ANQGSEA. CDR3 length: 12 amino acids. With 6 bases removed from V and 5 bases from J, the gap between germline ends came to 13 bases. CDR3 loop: CSVLMWGTEAFF. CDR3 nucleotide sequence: TGCAGCGTGTTAATGTGGGGGACTGAAGCTTTCTTT.

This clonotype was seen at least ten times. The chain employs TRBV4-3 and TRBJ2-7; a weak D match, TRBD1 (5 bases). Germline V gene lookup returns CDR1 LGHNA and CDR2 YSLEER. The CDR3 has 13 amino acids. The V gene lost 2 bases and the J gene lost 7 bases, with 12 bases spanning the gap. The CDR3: CASSQFQGLEQYF. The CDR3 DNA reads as TGCGCCAGCAGCCAATTTCAGGGATTAGAGCAGTACTTC.

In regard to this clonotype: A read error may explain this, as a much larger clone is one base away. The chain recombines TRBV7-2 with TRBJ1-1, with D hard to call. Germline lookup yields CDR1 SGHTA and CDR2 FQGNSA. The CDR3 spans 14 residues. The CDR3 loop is CASINGNVNTETFF. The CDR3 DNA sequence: TGTGCCAGCATCAACGGGAACGTGAACACTGAAACTTTCTTT.

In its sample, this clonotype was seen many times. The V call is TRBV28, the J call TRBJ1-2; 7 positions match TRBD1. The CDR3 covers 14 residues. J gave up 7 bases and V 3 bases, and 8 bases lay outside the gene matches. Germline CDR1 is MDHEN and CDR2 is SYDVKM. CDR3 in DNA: TGTGCCAGCAGTTTGGGGACAGTGGAAGGTGGCTACACCTTC. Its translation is CASSLGTVEGGYTF.

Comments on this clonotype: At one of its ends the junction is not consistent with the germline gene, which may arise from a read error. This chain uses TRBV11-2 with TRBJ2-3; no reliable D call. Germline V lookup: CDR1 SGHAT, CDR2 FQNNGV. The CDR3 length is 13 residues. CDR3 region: CATPDRSTDTQYF. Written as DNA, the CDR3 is TGTGCCACGCCTGATCGGAGCACAGATACACAGTATTTT.

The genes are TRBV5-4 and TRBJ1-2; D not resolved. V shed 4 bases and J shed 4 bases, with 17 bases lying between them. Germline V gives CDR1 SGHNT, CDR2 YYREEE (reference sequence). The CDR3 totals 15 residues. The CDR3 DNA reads TGTGCCAGCAGCGATTGGCACATAAAGGCCTATGGCTACACCTTC. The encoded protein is CASSDWHIKAYGYTF.

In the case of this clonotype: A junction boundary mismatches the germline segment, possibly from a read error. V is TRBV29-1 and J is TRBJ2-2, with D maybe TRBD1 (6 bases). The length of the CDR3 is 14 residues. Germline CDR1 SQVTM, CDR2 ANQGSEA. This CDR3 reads CGANRDMYTGELCF. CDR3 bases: TGCGGCGCCAACCGGGACATGTACACCGGGGAGCTGTGTTTT.

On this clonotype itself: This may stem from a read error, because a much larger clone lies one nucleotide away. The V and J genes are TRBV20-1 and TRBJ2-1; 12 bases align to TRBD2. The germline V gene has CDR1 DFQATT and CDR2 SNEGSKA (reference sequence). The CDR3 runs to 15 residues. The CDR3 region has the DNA TGCAATGCTAGCTCGGGACTAGCGGGTTACAATGAGCAGTTCTTC. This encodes CNASSGLAGYNEQFF.

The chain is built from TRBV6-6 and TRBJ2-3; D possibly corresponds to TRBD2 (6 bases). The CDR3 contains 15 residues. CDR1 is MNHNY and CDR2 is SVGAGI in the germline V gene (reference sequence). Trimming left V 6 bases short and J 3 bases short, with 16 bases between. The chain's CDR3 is CASSYVAGRTDTQYF. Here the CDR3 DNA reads TGTGCCAGCAGCTACGTCGCGGGAAGGACAGATACGCAGTATTTT.

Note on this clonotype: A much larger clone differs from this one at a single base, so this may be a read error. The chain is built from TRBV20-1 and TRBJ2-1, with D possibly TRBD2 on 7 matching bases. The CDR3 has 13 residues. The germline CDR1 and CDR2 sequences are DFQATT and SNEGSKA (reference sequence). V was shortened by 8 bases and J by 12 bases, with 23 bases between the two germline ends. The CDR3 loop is CSQTRGRIYGQFF. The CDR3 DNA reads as TGCAGTCAAACGCGGGGGCGCATCTATGGGCAGTTCTTC.

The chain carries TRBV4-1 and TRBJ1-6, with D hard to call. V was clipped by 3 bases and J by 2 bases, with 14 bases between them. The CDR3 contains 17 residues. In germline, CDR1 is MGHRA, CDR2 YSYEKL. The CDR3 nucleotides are TGCGCCAGCAGCCAGGCCGCCATTAGCCCCTATAATTCACCCCTCCACTTT. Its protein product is CASSQAAISPYNSPLHF.

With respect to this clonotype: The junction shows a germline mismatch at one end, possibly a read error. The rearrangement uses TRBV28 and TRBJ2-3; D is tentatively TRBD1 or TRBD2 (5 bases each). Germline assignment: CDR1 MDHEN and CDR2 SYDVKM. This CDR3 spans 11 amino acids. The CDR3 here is CASSLGDMQYF. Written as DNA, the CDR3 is TGTGCCAGTAGTTTGGGGGATATGCAGTATTTT. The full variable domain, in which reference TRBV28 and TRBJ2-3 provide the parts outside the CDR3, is DVKVTQSSRYLVKRTGEKVFLECVQDMDHENMFWYRQDPGLGLRLIYFSYDVKMKEKGDIPEGYSVSREKKERFSLILESASTNQTSMYLCASSLGDMQYFGPGTRLTVL.

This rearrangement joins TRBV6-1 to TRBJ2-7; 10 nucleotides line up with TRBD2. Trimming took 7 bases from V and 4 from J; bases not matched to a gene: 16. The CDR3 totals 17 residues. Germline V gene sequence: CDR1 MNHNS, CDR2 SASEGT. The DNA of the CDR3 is TGTGCCAGCAACCGAGGGACTAGCGCGGTGTTTAGGTACGAGCAGTACTTC. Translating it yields CASNRGTSAVFRYEQYF.